This TCR delta chain was recovered during a study of gamma-delta T cells after stem cell transplantation. V was shortened by 0 bases and J by 0 bases, with 10 bases between the two germline ends. Germline V CDR1 and CDR2: GEAIGNYY, EKD. This CDR3 comprises 15 residues. TCRdb reanalyzed the RT-PCR reads using CATT. There are over 2,000 delta-chain clones in the sample; 1.5% to 2% occur only once, and around 38% lies in the top ten. This clone has more than one count but fewer than ten. TCRdb lists the protein of a much larger clone for this DNA, which differs at residue 9, so this is likely a read error; the protein given here is translated from the DNA itself.

The sequenced material came from gamma-delta T cells. The chain employs TRDV2 and TRDJ1, with no clear D. This TCR derives from a human donor. It is not recorded whose cells these are; they may come from a transplant donor. The CDR3 coding sequence is TGTGCCTGTGACACCCTCCAAGGGAACACCGATAAACTCATCTTT. It is translated as CACDTLQGNTDKLIF.